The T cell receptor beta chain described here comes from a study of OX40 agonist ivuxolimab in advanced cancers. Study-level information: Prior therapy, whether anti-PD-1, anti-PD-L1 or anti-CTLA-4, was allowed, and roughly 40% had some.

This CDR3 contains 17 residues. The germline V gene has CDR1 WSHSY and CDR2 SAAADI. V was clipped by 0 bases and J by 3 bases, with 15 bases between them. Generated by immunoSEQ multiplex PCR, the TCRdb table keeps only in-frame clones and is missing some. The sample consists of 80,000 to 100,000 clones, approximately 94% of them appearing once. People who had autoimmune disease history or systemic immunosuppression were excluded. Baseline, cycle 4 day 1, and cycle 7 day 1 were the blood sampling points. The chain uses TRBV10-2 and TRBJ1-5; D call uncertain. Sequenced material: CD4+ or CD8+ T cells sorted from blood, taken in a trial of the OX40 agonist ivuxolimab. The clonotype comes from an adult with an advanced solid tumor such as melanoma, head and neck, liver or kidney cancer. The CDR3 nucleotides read TGCGCCAGCAGTGAGTCCCAGACTTTCGCCCCCAATCAGCCCCAGCATTTT. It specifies CASSESQTFAPNQPQHF.